This record covers a single TCR beta chain. Just one base apart from a much larger clone, this may be a read error. TCRdb re-called the RT-PCR reads through MiXCR, storing one row per CDR3 protein. The table has more than 600,000 distinct CDR3 sequences, over 12% seen once. Per germline, CDR1 DFQATT and CDR2 SNEGSKA (reference sequence). The CDR3 loop spans 15 amino acids. V was shortened by 0 bases and J by 3 bases, with 13 bases between the two germline ends. The specimen sequenced was memory CD4+ T cells from blood. V is TRBV20-1 and J is TRBJ2-3, with D tentatively TRBD2 (6 bases). The receptor's source is a female donor in good health, serving as a healthy control. CDR3 residues: CSARDPIGRTDTQYF. CDR3 bases: TGCAGTGCTAGAGACCCTATCGGGAGAACAGATACGCAGTATTTT.